The rows below give T cell receptor beta chains drawn from one sample of a study of T cells in Graves' hyperthyroidism and ophthalmopathy. TCRdb recomputed calls from the multiplex PCR reads with MiXCR, one row per CDR3 protein. The sample shows roughly 400,000 distinct CDR3 sequences, over 12% of them seen only once. Sequences were obtained from blood. These receptors came from a man aged 50 or older with Graves' ophthalmopathy. Each CDR3 is given with its conserved first and last residue. D genes are given only for firm matches. Only some rows state a clone size, as once, few, many or a class for expanded clones.

cdr3_length j_call clone_size v_call d_call cdr3_aa cdr3_nt
16 TRBJ2-2 few TRBV3-1 TRBD1 CASSLGAGTGAGELFF TGTGCCAGCAGCCTAGGGGCCGGGACAGGGGCCGGGGAGCTGTTTTTT
14 TRBJ2-3 many TRBV29-1 - CSVWLGKSTDTQYF TGCAGCGTTTGGCTAGGGAAAAGCACAGATACGCAGTATTTT
12 TRBJ2-5 many TRBV5-6 - CASSLGIETQYF TGTGCCAGCAGCTTGGGTATCGAGACCCAGTACTTC
14 TRBJ2-3 many TRBV13 - CASAGRGSTDTQYF TGTGCCAGCGCCGGAAGGGGGAGCACAGATACGCAGTATTTT
15 TRBJ2-1 - TRBV12-3/TRBV12-4 - CASSFETVSYNEQFF TGTGCCAGCAGTTTTGAAACTGTCTCCTACAATGAGCAGTTCTTC
13 TRBJ1-5 many TRBV29-1 TRBD1 CSVGGTGNQPQHF TGCAGCGTTGGGGGGACAGGGAATCAGCCCCAGCATTTT
16 TRBJ2-1 many TRBV7-9 TRBD2 CASSLALGTSHNEQFF TGTGCCAGCAGCTTAGCGCTGGGGACTAGCCACAATGAGCAGTTCTTC
14 TRBJ2-1 many TRBV13 - CASSPSRAGNEQFF TGTGCCAGCAGCCCGAGCAGGGCGGGCAATGAGCAGTTCTTC
15 TRBJ2-7 many TRBV5-1 TRBD1 CASSQGAGGSYEQYF TGCGCCAGCAGCCAGGGGGCAGGGGGTTCCTACGAGCAGTACTTC
15 TRBJ2-5 once TRBV5-6 - CASSRSLGEQETQYF TGTGCCAGCAGCCGGTCTCTAGGCGAGCAAGAGACCCAGTACTTC
15 TRBJ1-5 many TRBV3-1 - CASSLGHSSNQPQHF TGTGCCAGCAGCCTAGGACACTCAAGCAATCAGCCCCAGCATTTT
18 TRBJ2-2 - TRBV4-1 - CASSQDGGGRGGRGELFF TGCGCCAGCAGCCAAGATGGCGGCGGCAGGGGAGGTCGAGGGGAGCTGTTTTTT
15 TRBJ2-5 - TRBV12-3/TRBV12-4 TRBD2 CASSSFGGVRETQYF TGTGCCAGCAGTTCCTTCGGGGGGGTTAGGGAGACCCAGTACTTC
14 TRBJ1-4 - TRBV28 - CASSSGATNEKLFF TGTGCCAGCAGTTCAGGAGCAACTAATGAAAAACTGTTTTTT
16 TRBJ2-1 many TRBV27 TRBD2 CASSPGLARPYNEQFF TGTGCCAGCAGTCCGGGACTAGCGAGACCCTACAATGAGCAGTTCTTC
14 TRBJ2-3 many TRBV20-1 - CSASPDDSPDTQYF TGCAGTGCTAGCCCCGACGATAGCCCAGATACGCAGTATTTT
17 TRBJ1-5 many TRBV6-1 - CASRAPYRGERGQPQHF TGTGCCAGCAGGGCCCCGTATCGGGGAGAGAGGGGTCAGCCCCAGCATTTT
15 TRBJ2-7 few TRBV6-1 - CAAGVGEPQTYEQYF TGTGCCGCCGGGGTGGGGGAGCCCCAAACCTACGAGCAGTACTTC
13 TRBJ2-7 many TRBV12-3/TRBV12-4 - CASSPYLRGEQYF TGTGCCAGCAGTCCATACCTAAGAGGCGAGCAGTACTTC
16 TRBJ1-4 many TRBV5-1 - CASSGGSGATNEKLFF TGCGCCAGCAGCGGAGGATCAGGTGCAACTAATGAAAAACTGTTTTTT
15 TRBJ1-1 few TRBV25-1 - CASSGHRIMDTEAFF TGTGCCAGCAGTGGTCACAGGATTATGGACACTGAAGCTTTCTTT
12 TRBJ2-1 many TRBV20-1 - CSFSRTQGEQFF TGCAGTTTTTCCAGGACGCAGGGTGAGCAGTTCTTC
14 TRBJ2-7 many TRBV12-3/TRBV12-4 TRBD1 CASSPGDRVDEQYF TGTGCCAGCAGTCCCGGGGACAGGGTCGACGAGCAGTACTTC
15 TRBJ2-3 - TRBV4-2 TRBD2 CASSQEAGGSDTQYF TGTGCCAGCAGCCAAGAAGCGGGAGGATCCGATACGCAGTATTTT
19 TRBJ1-5 - TRBV12-3/TRBV12-4 - CASSGLHGTGGSGNQPQHF TGTGCCAGCAGCGGGTTACATGGTACGGGAGGTTCGGGCAATCAGCCCCAGCATTTT
14 TRBJ2-5 - TRBV5-4 - CASSLSPGTETQYF TGTGCCAGCAGCTTGTCTCCAGGGACGGAGACCCAGTACTTC
16 TRBJ2-3 many TRBV24-1 TRBD2 CATSEPGTSSTDTQYF TGTGCCACCAGTGAGCCCGGGACTAGCAGCACAGATACGCAGTATTTT
11 TRBJ1-6 many TRBV2 - CASSIGTPLHF TGTGCCAGCAGTATAGGAACACCCCTCCACTTT
15 TRBJ2-3 many TRBV30 TRBD2 CAWSAASGVVDTQYF TGTGCCTGGAGTGCGGCTAGCGGAGTGGTGGATACGCAGTATTTT
13 TRBJ2-1 many TRBV12-3/TRBV12-4 TRBD2 CASRIAGVAEQFF TGTGCCAGCAGGATAGCGGGAGTCGCTGAGCAGTTCTTC
14 TRBJ1-1 - TRBV19 - CASSLPRQLTEAFF TGTGCCAGTAGCTTACCTCGACAGCTCACTGAAGCTTTCTTT
15 TRBJ1-1 few TRBV10-3 TRBD1 CAISRTGDMNTEAFF TGTGCCATCAGTCGGACAGGGGACATGAACACTGAAGCTTTCTTT
14 TRBJ1-5 - TRBV6-1 - CASNRAGENQPQHF TGTGCCAGCAACCGGGCAGGGGAAAATCAGCCCCAGCATTTT